These T cell receptor beta chains were read from a single sample in a study of blood T cell repertoires in COVID-19. Profiled with immunoSEQ multiplex PCR; TCRdb holds only in-frame clones, not every one. The table has nearly 400,000 clones, under 90% seen once. The sequenced sample was PBMCs or T cells enriched from blood (not recorded which). The receptors were gathered from a woman aged 25-40 years who had recovered from COVID-19. Both conserved end residues are part of each CDR3. Fields, in order: V gene, clone size, D gene, J gene, CDR3 DNA, CDR3 protein. D genes are given only for firm matches. The listing skips clone size in some rows; elsewhere it reads once, few, many or a size class.

v_call: TRBV19; clone_size: -; d_call: -; j_call: TRBJ2-2; cdr3_nt: TGTGCCAGTAAGAAGACAGAACTCAACACCGGGGAGCTGTTTTTT; cdr3_aa: CASKKTELNTGELFF
v_call: TRBV30; clone_size: once; d_call: TRBD2; j_call: TRBJ2-7; cdr3_nt: TGTGCCTGGAGTCGGGGGGCTAGCGGGGAATACGAGCAGTACTTC; cdr3_aa: CAWSRGASGEYEQYF
v_call: TRBV19; clone_size: -; d_call: -; j_call: TRBJ2-7; cdr3_nt: TGTGCCAGTAGTGCGTCAGGGTGGGGCTACGAGCAGTACTTC; cdr3_aa: CASSASGWGYEQYF
v_call: TRBV28; clone_size: -; d_call: -; j_call: TRBJ1-2; cdr3_nt: TGTGCCAGCAGTTCCCATCAGGGGTGGTGGAACTATGGCTACACCTTC; cdr3_aa: CASSSHQGWWNYGYTF
v_call: TRBV28; clone_size: few; d_call: -; j_call: TRBJ2-1; cdr3_nt: TGTGCCAGCAGTTTCCCCCTAGGAGGCGGGAATGAGCAGTTCTTC; cdr3_aa: CASSFPLGGGNEQFF
v_call: TRBV24-1; clone_size: -; d_call: -; j_call: TRBJ1-1; cdr3_nt: TGTGCCACCAGGGATAAGGGACAAGGCAAGAACACTGAAGCTTTCTTT; cdr3_aa: CATRDKGQGKNTEAFF
v_call: TRBV3-1/TRBV3-2; clone_size: -; d_call: TRBD1; j_call: TRBJ1-5; cdr3_nt: TGTGCCAGCAGCCAAGGAGGGGACAGTCTATATAGCAATCAGCCCCAGCATTTT; cdr3_aa: CASSQGGDSLYSNQPQHF
v_call: TRBV5-4; clone_size: -; d_call: TRBD2; j_call: TRBJ2-2; cdr3_nt: TGTGCCAGCAGCCTGGGGACTAGCGGGAGATCTTCCGTTTTATCCGGGGAGCTGTTTTTT; cdr3_aa: CASSLGTSGRSSVLSGELFF
v_call: TRBV29-1; clone_size: -; d_call: -; j_call: TRBJ2-1; cdr3_nt: TGCAGCGCGAGGGTGAAGCGGTCCAGAGATAACAATGAGCAGTTCTTC; cdr3_aa: CSARVKRSRDNNEQFF
v_call: TRBV3-1/TRBV3-2; clone_size: once; d_call: -; j_call: TRBJ1-4; cdr3_nt: TGTGCCAGCAGCCAGGGGCAGGGGAATGAAAAACTGTTTTTT; cdr3_aa: CASSQGQGNEKLFF
v_call: TRBV28; clone_size: -; d_call: TRBD1; j_call: TRBJ1-1; cdr3_nt: TGTGCCAGCAGACGACAGGGGGCGACTGAAGCTTTCTTT; cdr3_aa: CASRRQGATEAFF
v_call: TRBV28; clone_size: -; d_call: TRBD1; j_call: TRBJ1-1; cdr3_nt: TGTGCCAGCAGGGGTTTTCAGGGGGCGACCCGTCGAGCTTTCTTT; cdr3_aa: CASRGFQGATRRAFF
v_call: TRBV6-5; clone_size: few; d_call: -; j_call: TRBJ2-7; cdr3_nt: TGTGCCAGCAGTTACGCAGGCGGGCTAGCCTACGAGCAGTACTTC; cdr3_aa: CASSYAGGLAYEQYF
v_call: TRBV18; clone_size: -; d_call: TRBD2; j_call: TRBJ2-2; cdr3_nt: TGTGCCAGCTCACCAGAATTGTTAAAGCGGGAGGATACAACCGGGGAGCTGTTTTTT; cdr3_aa: CASSPELLKREDTTGELFF
v_call: TRBV6-5; clone_size: -; d_call: TRBD2; j_call: TRBJ2-7; cdr3_nt: TGTGCCAGCAGCGCCGGGACTAGCGGTCCCTACGAGCAGTACTTC; cdr3_aa: CASSAGTSGPYEQYF
v_call: TRBV5-1; clone_size: -; d_call: TRBD1; j_call: TRBJ1-3; cdr3_nt: TGCGCCAGCTGGGGGACAGGGCCCAATGTGTCTGGAAACACCATATATTTT; cdr3_aa: CASWGTGPNVSGNTIYF
v_call: TRBV19; clone_size: -; d_call: TRBD2; j_call: TRBJ2-2; cdr3_nt: TGTGCCAGTAGTATTTTTCGGGGGGCCGGGGAGCTGTTTTTT; cdr3_aa: CASSIFRGAGELFF
v_call: TRBV6-5; clone_size: -; d_call: -; j_call: TRBJ1-1; cdr3_nt: TGTGCCAGCAGGGTAACAGGGCCCACTGAAGCTTTCTTT; cdr3_aa: CASRVTGPTEAFF
v_call: TRBV27; clone_size: -; d_call: -; j_call: TRBJ2-1; cdr3_nt: TGTGCCAGCAGTCCCCGTAGCGGCCGGGGCTCCTACAATGAGCAGTTCTTC; cdr3_aa: CASSPRSGRGSYNEQFF
v_call: TRBV4-2; clone_size: once; d_call: TRBD1; j_call: TRBJ1-6; cdr3_nt: TGTGCCAGCAGCCCGACAGGGAATTCACCCCTCCACTTT; cdr3_aa: CASSPTGNSPLHF
v_call: TRBV5-1; clone_size: -; d_call: -; j_call: TRBJ2-5; cdr3_nt: TGCGCCAGCGGAACAGGGAACCAAGAGACCCAGTACTTC; cdr3_aa: CASGTGNQETQYF
v_call: TRBV19; clone_size: -; d_call: TRBD1; j_call: TRBJ1-1; cdr3_nt: TGTGCCAGTAGTGTACCGGGACAGGGAATGAACACTGAAGCTTTCTTT; cdr3_aa: CASSVPGQGMNTEAFF
v_call: TRBV18; clone_size: -; d_call: -; j_call: TRBJ1-1; cdr3_nt: TGTGCCAGCTCACCAAAATCCCAGGTCATGAACACTGAAGCTTTCTTT; cdr3_aa: CASSPKSQVMNTEAFF